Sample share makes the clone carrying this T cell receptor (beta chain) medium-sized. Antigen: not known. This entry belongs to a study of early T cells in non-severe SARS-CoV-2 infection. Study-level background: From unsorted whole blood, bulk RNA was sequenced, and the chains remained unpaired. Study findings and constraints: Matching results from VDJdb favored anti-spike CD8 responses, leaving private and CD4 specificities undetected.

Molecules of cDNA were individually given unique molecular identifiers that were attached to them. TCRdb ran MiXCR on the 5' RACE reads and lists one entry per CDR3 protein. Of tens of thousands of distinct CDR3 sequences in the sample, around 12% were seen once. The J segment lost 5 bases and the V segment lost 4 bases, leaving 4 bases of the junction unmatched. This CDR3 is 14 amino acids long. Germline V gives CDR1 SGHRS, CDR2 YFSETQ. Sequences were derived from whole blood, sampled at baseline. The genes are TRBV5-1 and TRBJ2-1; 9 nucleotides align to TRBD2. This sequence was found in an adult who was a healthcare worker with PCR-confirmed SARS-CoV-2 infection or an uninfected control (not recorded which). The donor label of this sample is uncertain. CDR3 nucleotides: TGCGCCAGCAGCGCTAGCGGGACGAACAATGAGCAGTTCTTC. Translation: CASSASGTNNEQFF.